These T cell receptor beta chains were read from a single sample in a study of blood T cell repertoires in COVID-19. Method: immunoSEQ multiplex PCR; TCRdb's copy keeps in-frame clones and lacks some. This table has 15,000 to 20,000 clones, 70% to 90% appearing once. Specimen: peripheral blood. The receptors were sampled from a human donor with active COVID-19. The donor label of this sample is uncertain. Each CDR3 is given with its conserved first and last residue. The order of the fields is D gene, J gene, V gene, clone size, CDR3 protein, CDR3 DNA. D genes are given only for firm matches. Not every row has a clone size; where given, it reads once, few, many or a size class.

d_call: .
j_call: TRBJ2-3
v_call: TRBV5-1
clone_size: .
cdr3_aa: CASSFRGEADTQYF
cdr3_nt: TGCGCCAGCAGCTTCCGGGGTGAGGCAGATACGCAGTATTTT

d_call: .
j_call: TRBJ2-3
v_call: TRBV29-1
clone_size: .
cdr3_aa: CSGDIAASTDTQYF
cdr3_nt: TGCAGCGGCGATATAGCGGCTAGCACAGATACGCAGTATTTT

d_call: .
j_call: TRBJ2-5
v_call: TRBV7-2
clone_size: .
cdr3_aa: CASSFGGKETQYF
cdr3_nt: TGTGCCAGCAGCTTTGGAGGGAAAGAGACCCAGTACTTC

d_call: .
j_call: TRBJ2-7
v_call: TRBV15
clone_size: once
cdr3_aa: CATSRVGYYEQYF
cdr3_nt: TGTGCCACCAGCAGAGTGGGCTACTACGAGCAGTACTTC

d_call: TRBD1
j_call: TRBJ2-3
v_call: TRBV6-1
clone_size: .
cdr3_aa: CASSERQGATDTQYF
cdr3_nt: TGTGCCAGCAGTGAACGACAGGGAGCCACAGATACGCAGTATTTT

d_call: .
j_call: TRBJ1-6
v_call: TRBV6-5
clone_size: .
cdr3_aa: CASSSDRPNSPLHF
cdr3_nt: TGTGCCAGCAGCTCCGACAGGCCTAATTCACCCCTCCACTTT

d_call: TRBD2
j_call: TRBJ2-7
v_call: TRBV18
clone_size: .
cdr3_aa: CASSTLADPYEQYF
cdr3_nt: TGTGCCAGCTCGACACTAGCGGATCCCTACGAGCAGTACTTC

d_call: .
j_call: TRBJ1-5
v_call: TRBV2
clone_size: once
cdr3_aa: CASSVGRDQPQHF
cdr3_nt: TGTGCCAGCAGTGTAGGGAGAGATCAGCCCCAGCATTTT

d_call: .
j_call: TRBJ1-6
v_call: TRBV9
clone_size: few
cdr3_aa: CASSGYYSDRGSPLHF
cdr3_nt: TGTGCCAGCAGCGGTTACTATTCCGACAGAGGTTCACCCCTCCACTTT

d_call: .
j_call: TRBJ2-5
v_call: TRBV18
clone_size: .
cdr3_aa: CASSPGAGPQETQYF
cdr3_nt: TGTGCCAGCTCACCGGGGGCAGGGCCCCAAGAGACCCAGTACTTC

d_call: TRBD2
j_call: TRBJ2-5
v_call: TRBV7-2
clone_size: once
cdr3_aa: CASSRGLAGGETQYF
cdr3_nt: TGTGCCAGCAGCCGGGGACTAGCGGGCGGGGAGACCCAGTACTTC

d_call: TRBD1
j_call: TRBJ2-7
v_call: TRBV5-1
clone_size: .
cdr3_aa: CASSPTGFVHEQYF
cdr3_nt: TGCGCCAGCAGCCCGACAGGGTTCGTCCACGAGCAGTACTTC

d_call: .
j_call: TRBJ2-2
v_call: TRBV2
clone_size: .
cdr3_aa: CASRGAGELFF
cdr3_nt: TGTGCCAGCAGGGGAGCCGGGGAGCTGTTTTTT

d_call: TRBD1
j_call: TRBJ2-3
v_call: TRBV5-1
clone_size: .
cdr3_aa: CASSPGTGWATDTQYF
cdr3_nt: TGCGCCAGCAGCCCTGGGACAGGGTGGGCCACAGATACGCAGTATTTT

d_call: .
j_call: TRBJ2-7
v_call: TRBV6-2/TRBV6-3
clone_size: .
cdr3_aa: CASSYVSLVPYEQYF
cdr3_nt: TGTGCCAGCAGTTACGTCAGCCTAGTCCCCTACGAGCAGTACTTC

d_call: TRBD2
j_call: TRBJ2-1
v_call: TRBV7-3
clone_size: few
cdr3_aa: CASSPGGFEQFF
cdr3_nt: TGTGCCAGCAGTCCCGGGGGGTTTGAGCAGTTCTTC

d_call: TRBD2
j_call: TRBJ2-7
v_call: TRBV5-4
clone_size: .
cdr3_aa: CASSSNLAGGPYEQYF
cdr3_nt: TGTGCCAGCAGCTCCAACCTAGCGGGAGGGCCCTACGAGCAGTACTTC

d_call: .
j_call: TRBJ1-5
v_call: TRBV3-1/TRBV3-2
clone_size: once
cdr3_aa: CASSQGAGGNQPQHF
cdr3_nt: TGTGCCAGCAGCCAAGGTGCCGGGGGTAATCAGCCCCAGCATTTT

d_call: .
j_call: TRBJ2-7
v_call: TRBV6-2/TRBV6-3
clone_size: .
cdr3_aa: CASSFRRGRLEQYF
cdr3_nt: TGTGCCAGCAGTTTCCGCAGGGGACGTCTCGAGCAGTACTTC

d_call: TRBD1
j_call: TRBJ2-1
v_call: TRBV11-2
clone_size: .
cdr3_aa: CASSRDRFNEQFF
cdr3_nt: TGTGCCAGCAGCCGGGACAGGTTCAATGAGCAGTTCTTC

d_call: .
j_call: TRBJ2-1
v_call: TRBV30
clone_size: .
cdr3_aa: CAWSSEIKEQFF
cdr3_nt: TGTGCCTGGAGTTCGGAGATAAAGGAGCAGTTCTTC

d_call: TRBD2
j_call: TRBJ2-1
v_call: TRBV28
clone_size: once
cdr3_aa: CASSLLAGGTNEQFF
cdr3_nt: TGTGCCAGCAGTTTGTTGGCGGGAGGAACGAATGAGCAGTTCTTC

d_call: TRBD2
j_call: TRBJ2-7
v_call: TRBV28
clone_size: .
cdr3_aa: CASTSSGWAYEQYF
cdr3_nt: TGTGCCAGCACCTCTAGCGGGTGGGCCTACGAGCAGTACTTC

d_call: TRBD1
j_call: TRBJ2-7
v_call: TRBV29-1
clone_size: .
cdr3_aa: CSVEGQGAEEQYF
cdr3_nt: TGCAGCGTTGAGGGACAGGGGGCAGAAGAGCAGTACTTC

d_call: .
j_call: TRBJ2-2
v_call: TRBV9
clone_size: .
cdr3_aa: CASSVRGSGELFF
cdr3_nt: TGTGCCAGCAGCGTAAGGGGGTCCGGGGAGCTGTTTTTT

d_call: .
j_call: TRBJ2-7
v_call: TRBV9
clone_size: .
cdr3_aa: CASSVALQFPFDEQYF
cdr3_nt: TGTGCCAGCAGCGTAGCTTTACAATTCCCCTTTGACGAGCAGTACTTC

d_call: .
j_call: TRBJ2-7
v_call: TRBV9
clone_size: .
cdr3_aa: CASSVGQAGEQYF
cdr3_nt: TGTGCCAGCAGCGTAGGACAGGCGGGCGAGCAGTACTTC

d_call: .
j_call: TRBJ1-1
v_call: TRBV11-2
clone_size: .
cdr3_aa: CASSVTRDNTEAFF
cdr3_nt: TGTGCCAGCAGCGTGACGAGGGATAACACTGAAGCTTTCTTT

d_call: .
j_call: TRBJ1-1
v_call: TRBV7-8
clone_size: .
cdr3_aa: CASRALRGNTEAFF
cdr3_nt: TGTGCCAGCAGGGCGCTCAGGGGGAACACTGAAGCTTTCTTT